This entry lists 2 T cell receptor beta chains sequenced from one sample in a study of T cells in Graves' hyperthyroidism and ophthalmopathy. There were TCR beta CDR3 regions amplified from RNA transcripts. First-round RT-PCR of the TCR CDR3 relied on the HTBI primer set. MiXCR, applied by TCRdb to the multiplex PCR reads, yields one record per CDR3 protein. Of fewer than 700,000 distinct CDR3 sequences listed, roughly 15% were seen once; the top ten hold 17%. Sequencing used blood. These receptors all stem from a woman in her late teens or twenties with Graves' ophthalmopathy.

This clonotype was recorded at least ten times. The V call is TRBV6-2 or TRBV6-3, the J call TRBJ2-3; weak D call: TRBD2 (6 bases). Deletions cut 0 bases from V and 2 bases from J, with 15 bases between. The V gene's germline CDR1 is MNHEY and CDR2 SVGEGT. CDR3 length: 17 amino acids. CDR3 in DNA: TGTGCCAGCAGTTACTCGAGGGGAGGCCTACTCACAGATACGCAGTATTTT. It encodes CASSYSRGGLLTDTQYF.

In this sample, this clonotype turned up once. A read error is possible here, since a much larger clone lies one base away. As DNA, the CDR3 is TGTGCCAACAGCCCCAGGGTGGGCACAGATACGCAGTATTTT. It is translated as CANSPRVGTDTQYF. The rearrangement uses TRBV5-6 and TRBJ2-3; TRBD1 is a possible D gene (5 bases). This CDR3 contains 14 residues. CDR1 and CDR2 from the germline V gene are SGHDT and YYEEEE.